Listed below are T cell receptor beta chains from one sample, sequenced in a study of response to subunit inactivated influenza vaccine. TCRdb reanalysed the RT-PCR reads using MiXCR and keeps one entry per CDR3 protein. The sample yields approximately 680,000 distinct CDR3 sequences, around 14% seen once. Material: PBMCs from blood, obtained 11 to 12 days after vaccination. These receptors were collected from a man aged 45-65 years who received an inactivated influenza vaccine. Each CDR3 is given with its conserved first and last residue. Fields, in order: clone size, V gene, J gene, D gene, CDR3 DNA, CDR3 protein. The D gene is left open where the match is weak. Clone sizes are given selectively: once, few, many, or a class where the clone is expanded.

few	TRBV9	TRBJ1-2	TRBD1	TGTGCCAGCAGCGCGGGCGGGACAGGGGGCAACTATGGCTACACCTTC	CASSAGGTGGNYGYTF
NA	TRBV5-5	TRBJ2-5	NA	TGTGCCAGCAGCCGGACCCTAGCGGAGACCCAGTACTTC	CASSRTLAETQYF
few	TRBV5-1	TRBJ2-5	TRBD1	TGCGCCAGCAGCCGGGACAGGGGATCCTATCGGACCCAGTACTTC	CASSRDRGSYRTQYF
NA	TRBV28	TRBJ2-7	TRBD1	TGTGCCAGCAGTACTCCAAAGTGGGGACAGGGGAAACTCGAGCAGTACTTC	CASSTPKWGQGKLEQYF
few	TRBV7-2	TRBJ2-7	NA	TGTGCCAGCAGCTCGAGTGGGGTTGTATACGAGCAGTACTTC	CASSSSGVVYEQYF
few	TRBV7-2	TRBJ2-7	TRBD1	TGTGCCAGCAGCTCTGATCCAGGACAGGGCATCTACGAGCAGTACTTC	CASSSDPGQGIYEQYF
NA	TRBV5-1	TRBJ2-7	NA	TGCGCCAGCAGCATAAGGAGGGACTTCCGAAGCTCCTACGAGCAGTACTTC	CASSIRRDFRSSYEQYF
NA	TRBV6-1	TRBJ2-7	TRBD1	TGTGCCAGCAGTCCAGGCGCCCGGGACAGGGTTGAGGAGCAGTACTTC	CASSPGARDRVEEQYF
NA	TRBV7-2	TRBJ2-2	TRBD2	TGTGCCAGCAGCTTATCAGTAAGCGGGAGTCTGAACACCGGGGAGCTGTTTTTT	CASSLSVSGSLNTGELFF
NA	TRBV27	TRBJ2-1	NA	TGTGCCAGCAGTTTCGGGGACGACTCCTACAATGAGCAGTTCTTC	CASSFGDDSYNEQFF
NA	TRBV6-2/TRBV6-3	TRBJ1-5	NA	TGTGCCAGCAGTTTCGGGCAGGTGATCAATCAGCCCCAGCATTTT	CASSFGQVINQPQHF
NA	TRBV11-2	TRBJ2-1	TRBD2	TGTGCCAGCAGCTTGTCAACTAGCGGGAACAATGAGCAGTTCTTC	CASSLSTSGNNEQFF
few	TRBV5-1	TRBJ2-7	NA	TGCGCCAGCAGCATACAGGGTCCCTACGAGCAGTACTTC	CASSIQGPYEQYF
NA	TRBV5-4	TRBJ2-1	NA	TGTGCCAGCAGCGGACGGACAGAAATCCACAATGAGCAGTTCTTC	CASSGRTEIHNEQFF
NA	TRBV12-3/TRBV12-4	TRBJ1-2	NA	TGTGCCAGCAGCTCGACAGGCTTCCTAGGCTACACCTTC	CASSSTGFLGYTF
many	TRBV4-1	TRBJ2-5	TRBD1	TGCGCCAGCAGCCAAGGGGACAGATTCCAAGAGACCCAGTACTTC	CASSQGDRFQETQYF
NA	TRBV3-1	TRBJ2-2	TRBD2	TGTGCCTCCACCCACTCATCTAGCGGGGGGAACACCGGGGAGCTGTTTTTT	CASTHSSSGGNTGELFF
NA	TRBV20-1	TRBJ2-5	TRBD2	TGCAGTGCGCTCCTAGCGGCCCAAGAGACCCAGTACTTC	CSALLAAQETQYF
NA	TRBV7-2	TRBJ2-1	NA	TGTGCCAGCAGCTTAGTCTTCTCGACCTACAATGAGCAGTTCTTC	CASSLVFSTYNEQFF
few	TRBV10-3	TRBJ2-7	NA	TGTGCCATCAGCGGCACTAGCTCAGTCTACGAGCAGTACTTC	CAISGTSSVYEQYF
NA	TRBV11-1	TRBJ2-3	NA	TGTGCCAGCAGCTTACTGCAGGGTTGGAAGACAGATACGCAGTATTTT	CASSLLQGWKTDTQYF
NA	TRBV6-1	TRBJ1-5	NA	TGTGCCAGCAGTCGCCTACAGGGAGCGAGCAATCAGCCCCAGCATTTT	CASSRLQGASNQPQHF
NA	TRBV5-5	TRBJ2-7	TRBD2	TGTGCCAGCAGCAAAACCGGGACTACCACCTACGAGCAGTACTTC	CASSKTGTTTYEQYF
once	TRBV10-3	TRBJ2-1	NA	TGTGCCATCAGCGCGGCAGGGGACAATGAGCAGTTCTTC	CAISAAGDNEQFF
many	TRBV12-3/TRBV12-4	TRBJ1-6	NA	TGTGCCAGCAGCGACAGGTTTGCCCTCCACTTT	CASSDRFALHF
NA	TRBV7-2	TRBJ2-7	TRBD1	TGTGCCAGCAGCTATCGGGGACAGGGAGAATACGAGCAGTACTTC	CASSYRGQGEYEQYF
few	TRBV7-9	TRBJ1-1	NA	TGTGCCAGCAGCCTAGAACAGGGTTTCACTGAAGCTTTCTTT	CASSLEQGFTEAFF
few	TRBV4-3	TRBJ1-1	NA	TGCGCCAGCAGCCGCTCGTGGTTTACTGAAGCTTTCTTT	CASSRSWFTEAFF
few	TRBV20-1	TRBJ2-5	TRBD2	TGCAGTGCTAGAGATACAGGACTAGCGGTGGGGACCCAGTACTTC	CSARDTGLAVGTQYF
few	TRBV7-8	TRBJ2-7	TRBD2	TGTGCCAGCAGCTCCCTCTTATTTCTAGCGGGGGGCTCCTACGAGCAGTACTTC	CASSSLLFLAGGSYEQYF
NA	TRBV7-2	TRBJ2-2	TRBD1	TGTGCCAGCAGCCGCGATCAGGGACAGGCCAACACCGGGGAGCTGTTTTTT	CASSRDQGQANTGELFF
many	TRBV7-6	TRBJ2-7	NA	TGTGCCAGCAGACCCGGGACAAACTCCTACGAGCAGTACTTC	CASRPGTNSYEQYF
few	TRBV6-4	TRBJ2-1	TRBD2	TGTGCCAGCAGTGACGACCGGGACTATAAGGAACTGGTCTTC	CASSDDRDYKELVF
few	TRBV5-6	TRBJ2-1	TRBD1	TGTGCCAGCATTAGGGACAGGGCCCGTTCCTACAATGAGCAGTTCTTC	CASIRDRARSYNEQFF
NA	TRBV12-3/TRBV12-4	TRBJ2-3	NA	TGTGCCAGCACCCTAGCGAACACAGATACGCAGTATTTT	CASTLANTDTQYF
many	TRBV7-2	TRBJ1-6	NA	TGTGCCAGCAGCTTAGGGACTGAACTGGGGTATAATTCACCCCTCCACTTT	CASSLGTELGYNSPLHF
many	TRBV6-1	TRBJ1-1	TRBD1	TGTGCCAGCACTCGAAGGGGGGACAGGGGGTCTGAAGCTTTCTTT	CASTRRGDRGSEAFF
few	TRBV28	TRBJ2-5	TRBD1	TGTGCCAGCAGTGACCGGGACAGCCAAGAGACCCAGTACTTC	CASSDRDSQETQYF
many	TRBV7-9	TRBJ2-1	NA	TGTGCCAGCAGCACGGGCCACCTCTACAATGAGCAGTTCTTC	CASSTGHLYNEQFF
many	TRBV29-1	TRBJ2-2	NA	TGCAGCGTTGAGGGCAGATCGAACACCGGGGAGCTGTTTTTT	CSVEGRSNTGELFF
NA	TRBV20-1	TRBJ2-7	NA	TGCAGTGCTAGAGATAGCCGGGCCCGAAATCGTCTCGAGCAGTACTTC	CSARDSRARNRLEQYF
NA	TRBV20-1	TRBJ2-1	TRBD2	TGCAGTGCCGACTTACTAGCGGGGGAGCGCAATGAGCAGTTCTTC	CSADLLAGERNEQFF
few	TRBV11-2	TRBJ1-1	TRBD1	TGTGCCAGCAGCACGGATGGGCAGGGGGCTGAAGCTTTCTTT	CASSTDGQGAEAFF
once	TRBV4-2	TRBJ2-4	NA	TGTGCCATCAGCCTCCGGCACATCTGGGGAAGCATTCAGTACTTC	CAISLRHIWGSIQYF
NA	TRBV12-3/TRBV12-4	TRBJ2-4	TRBD2	TGTGCCAGCAGTTTACGGGGGGGCGTAGCCAAAAACATTCAGTACTTC	CASSLRGGVAKNIQYF
NA	TRBV5-1	TRBJ2-5	TRBD1	TGCGCCAGCGCCGGGACAGGGGAGGAGACCCAGTACTTC	CASAGTGEETQYF
NA	TRBV20-1	TRBJ1-2	NA	TGCAGTGCTAAGGCTTTCAGTTCCTATGGCTACACCTTC	CSAKAFSSYGYTF
NA	TRBV12-3/TRBV12-4	TRBJ1-4	NA	TGTGCCAGCAGTTTAGGCGCAGGTACTAATGAAAAACTGTTTTTT	CASSLGAGTNEKLFF
few	TRBV5-1	TRBJ2-7	NA	TGCGCCAGCAGCTTATCAAAGGACGAGCAGTACTTC	CASSLSKDEQYF
NA	TRBV11-2	TRBJ2-3	TRBD1	TGTGCCAGCACCTGGACAGGAACTAGCACAGATACGCAGTATTTT	CASTWTGTSTDTQYF
NA	TRBV7-9	TRBJ2-7	NA	TGTGCCAGCAGCCCTAGGGGGACAAACTACGAGCAGTACTTC	CASSPRGTNYEQYF
NA	TRBV15	TRBJ2-3	TRBD1	TGTGCCACCAGCAAGGGACAGTACACAGATACGCAGTATTTT	CATSKGQYTDTQYF
NA	TRBV6-1	TRBJ2-1	NA	TGTGCCAGCAGACAGGAGAGGATAGGAAGTGAGCAGTTCTTC	CASRQERIGSEQFF